This T cell receptor beta chain was recovered during a study of T cell responses to AZD1222 COVID-19 vaccine. The CDR3 runs to 14 residues. Germline assignment: CDR1 LGHNA and CDR2 YSLEER. Deletions cut 0 bases from V and 6 bases from J, with 9 bases between. Produced via immunoSEQ multiplex PCR; TCRdb's table is partial and in-frame only. The sample lists around 130,000 clones; approximately 91% were seen once. Regarding this clone: Its antigen is not identified.

Study results and caveats: Mostly white British, mostly female donors; authors suggested clonal diversity may be underestimated.

Sequences were derived from peripheral blood, sampled 28 days after the second AZD1222 dose. This clonotype originated in an adult who received the AZD1222 COVID-19 vaccine. The rearrangement uses TRBV4-3 and TRBJ1-5; D may be TRBD1 (5 bases). CDR3 residues: CASSQDGGSQPQHF. CDR3 DNA: TGCGCCAGCAGCCAAGATGGGGGTTCTCAGCCCCAGCATTTT.